The 27 T cell receptor beta chains listed next were all sequenced from one sample in a study of cytomegalovirus exposure and HLA in healthy donors. The table came from immunoSEQ multiplex PCR; TCRdb's copy has only in-frame clones and leaves some out. The profile shows 100,000 to 150,000 clones, just under 90% of them singletons. Sequenced material: PBMCs. Receptors originate from a man under 40 in good health and CMV-seronegative.

The CDR3 DNA follows: TGCGCCAGCAGCTTTGACAGGGCAACTAATGAAAAACTGTTTTTT. Amino acids: CASSFDRATNEKLFF. V and J are TRBV5-1 and TRBJ1-4; TRBD1 agrees at 7 bases. V lost 2 bases to trimming and J lost 0 bases; unmatched junction nucleotides: 1. The CDR3 runs to 15 residues. The germline V gene encodes CDR1 SGHRS and CDR2 YFSETQ.

This clone was picked up a small number of times. The CDR3 region has the DNA TGCGCCAGCAGACCGGGACAGGATAATTCACCCCTCCACTTT. Translated, it gives CASRPGQDNSPLHF. V usage is TRBV4-1 and J usage is TRBJ1-6, with 8 bases lining up with TRBD1. V lost 6 bases and J lost 5; bases outside the gene matches: 3. The CDR3 totals 14 residues. Looked up from germline, CDR1 is MGHRA and CDR2 is YSYEKL.

This clone was recorded a few times. Its ends do not fully match the called genes, so a read error is possible. This chain links TRBV9 with TRBJ2-7, with 10 bases lining up with TRBD1. CDR1 is SGDLS, CDR2 YYNGEE, per germline. This CDR3 is built from 14 residues. The CDR3 sequence: CASSRDRGSHEQYF. The CDR3 DNA reads TGTGCCAGCAGTCGGGACAGGGGCTCCCACGAGCAGTACTTC.

The chain has TRBV28 and TRBJ2-5; D is possibly TRBD1 (5 bases). The CDR3 has 15 residues. V was cut by 1 base and J by 0 bases, with 9 bases left in between. Germline CDR1 and CDR2: MDHEN and SYDVKM. The CDR3 spells CASSLFKGYQETQYF. The DNA for the CDR3 is TGTGCCAGCAGTTTATTCAAGGGGTACCAAGAGACCCAGTACTTC.

CDR3 nucleotides: TGCGCCAGCAGCCTATTATACGGGGGGGCGAGGATGGAGACCCAGTACTTC. This codes for CASSLLYGGARMETQYF. This sequence joins TRBV5-1 and TRBJ2-5; 8 bases agree with TRBD2. The CDR3 contains 17 residues. The J segment lost 5 bases and the V segment lost 4 bases, leaving 16 bases of the junction unmatched. In germline, CDR1 is SGHRS, CDR2 YFSETQ.

J is TRBJ2-3 and V is TRBV9, with D perhaps TRBD1 (5 bases). CDR3 length equals 15 residues. V was clipped by 2 bases and J by 5 bases, with 15 bases between them. CDR1 is SGDLS, CDR2 YYNGEE, per germline. This chain's CDR3 is CASSVQGQAVDTQYF. For the CDR3, the DNA is TGTGCCAGCAGCGTCCAGGGTCAGGCGGTAGATACGCAGTATTTT.

The CDR3 DNA reads TGTGCCAGAAGCCAACGGACAGTGAACACTGAAGCTTTCTTT. Translation gives CARSQRTVNTEAFF. The chain combines TRBV5-3 with TRBJ1-1; D perhaps matches TRBD1 (6 bases). TRBV5-3 is noted as an ORF with a role that remains uncertain. Trimming cost V 4 bases and J 0 bases, with 10 bases left between them. This CDR3 has 14 residues.

The rearrangement joins TRBV2 to TRBJ1-1, with TRBD1 matching 7 bases. The CDR3 length is 9 residues. Per germline, CDR1 SNHLY and CDR2 FYNNEI. The CDR3 is CAAGGEAFF. The CDR3 nucleotides are TGTGCGGCAGGGGGAGAAGCTTTCTTT. Based on the CDR3 plus reference TRBV2 and TRBJ1-1, the full variable domain is EPEVTQTPSHQVTQMGQEVILRCVPISNHLYFYWYRQILGQKVEFLVSFYNNEISEKSEIFDDQFSVERPDGSNFTLKIRSTKLEDSAMYFCAAGGEAFFGQGTRLTVV.

The rearrangement links TRBV19 to TRBJ2-7, with a possible D match to TRBD1 (6 bases). This CDR3 spans 15 amino acids. Germline V gene data show CDR1 as LNHDA and CDR2 as SQIVND (reference sequence). Trimming took off 5 bases at V and 0 bases at J, with 14 bases between the two ends. This CDR3 is CASSATGTNSYEQYF. The CDR3 coding sequence is TGTGCCAGTAGTGCAACCGGGACAAACTCCTACGAGCAGTACTTC.

The chain is built from TRBV29-1 and TRBJ1-2; weak D call: TRBD1 (6 bases). Per germline, CDR1 SQVTM and CDR2 ANQGSEA. The V end lost 7 bases, the J end lost 6 bases, and 15 bases lay between the germline ends. The CDR3 loop spans 12 amino acids. Here the CDR3 DNA reads TGCAGCGCGACCACAGGGCCCAATGGCTACACCTTC. It yields the protein CSATTGPNGYTF.

CDR3 DNA sequence: TGCGCCAGCAGCCCCGTTTGGGGGGTTGACTATGGCTACACCTTC. Residues: CASSPVWGVDYGYTF. The chain is built from TRBV5-1 and TRBJ1-2; D might be TRBD1 (5 bases). CDR1 and CDR2 from the germline V gene are SGHRS and YFSETQ. The CDR3 runs 15 residues. The V end lost 4 bases, the J end lost 3 bases, and 16 bases lay between the germline ends.

This chain links TRBV16 with TRBJ1-5, with 11 positions matching TRBD1. The trim removed 4 bases at V and 7 bases at J, leaving 3 bases unmatched. CDR3 length: 14 residues. Per the germline V gene, CDR1 is KGHSY and CDR2 is FQNENV. The chain's CDR3 is CASSLGQGVQPQHF. The DNA of the CDR3 is TGTGCCAGCAGCCTGGGACAGGGGGTCCAGCCCCAGCATTTT.

The chain carries TRBV15 and TRBJ2-7; 9 bases match TRBD2. This CDR3 region has 15 residues. Germline lookup yields CDR1 LNHNV and CDR2 YYDKDF (reference sequence). Trimming at V came to 7 bases and at J to 2 bases, leaving 9 bases not matched to a gene. CDR3 sequence reads: CATNPRPSGAYEQYF. CDR3 DNA: TGTGCCACCAACCCGCGTCCTAGCGGGGCCTACGAGCAGTACTTC.

V and J are TRBV2 and TRBJ2-2; possible D gene TRBD1, 5 bases. The CDR3 is 13 residues long. Trimming stripped 8 bases from V and 9 bases from J, with 16 bases between. Germline V gene lookup returns CDR1 SNHLY and CDR2 FYNNEI. The CDR3 DNA reads TGTGCCAGCCCTGGGCAGGGCCAAAGGGAGCTGTTTTTT. Protein product: CASPGQGQRELFF.

This chain connects TRBV4-1 to TRBJ1-5; D gene uncertain. This CDR3 is built from 14 residues. The germline V gene encodes CDR1 MGHRA and CDR2 YSYEKL. The ends were cut back, 4 bases at V and 4 bases at J, with 11 bases in the middle. The CDR3 DNA reads TGCGCCAGCAGCCCAGACCCGGTAAATCAGCCCCAGCATTTT. Amino acids: CASSPDPVNQPQHF.

V usage is TRBV18 and J usage is TRBJ1-5, with a weak D call TRBD1 (6 bases). Germline CDR1 and CDR2: KGHSH and LQKENI. This CDR3 has 16 amino acids. V shed 3 bases and J shed 4 bases, with 16 bases lying between them. Here the CDR3 DNA reads TGTGCCAGCTCACCTGATCAGGGGAGAGGAAATCAGCCCCAGCATTTT. It yields the protein CASSPDQGRGNQPQHF.

V is TRBV13 and J is TRBJ2-1, with 7 bases lining up with TRBD2. The trim removed 6 bases at V and 1 base at J, leaving 6 bases unmatched. Germline V gene lookup returns CDR1 PRHDT and CDR2 FYEKMQ (reference sequence). The length of the CDR3 is 15 residues. The CDR3 loop reads CASSLFGGSYNEQFF. As DNA, the CDR3 is TGTGCCAGCAGTTTATTCGGGGGGTCCTACAATGAGCAGTTCTTC.

The rearrangement uses TRBV7-9 and TRBJ1-2; 8 bases line up with TRBD1. V trimming: 5 bases; J trimming: 4 bases; junction bases outside the gene matches: 6. This CDR3 is built from 14 residues. Germline assignment: CDR1 SEHNR and CDR2 FQNEAQ (reference sequence). CDR3 residues: CASSTGQVVYGYTF. For the CDR3, the DNA is TGTGCCAGCAGCACGGGACAGGTAGTCTATGGCTACACCTTC.

The chain combines TRBV19 with TRBJ1-4; 8 bases are a match to TRBD1. The CDR3 is made up of 13 amino acids. CDR1 and CDR2 (germline): LNHDA, SQIVND (reference sequence). The V gene end was trimmed by 10 bases and the J gene end by 4 bases; junction bases not matched to a gene: 5. The CDR3 sequence: CATAGQGNEKLFF. The CDR3 region has the DNA TGTGCCACCGCCGGACAGGGTAATGAAAAACTGTTTTTT.

With regard to this clone: This specimen includes other DNA sequences encoding the same CDR3. This chain links TRBV27 with TRBJ2-1; D is perhaps TRBD1 (6 bases). Germline CDR1 and CDR2: MNHEY and SMNVEV (reference sequence). The V and J ends lost 0 bases and 7 bases respectively, with 7 bases between them. The CDR3 length is 13 residues. This chain's CDR3 is CASSLSGGNEQFF. CDR3 coding DNA: TGTGCCAGCAGTTTATCAGGGGGTAATGAGCAGTTCTTC.

In this sample, this clone turned up once. The J gene is TRBJ2-7, the V gene TRBV7-9; 8 bases map to TRBD1. V trimming: 1 base; J trimming: 7 bases; junction bases outside the gene matches: 15. CDR3 length equals 17 residues. Germline V gene lookup returns CDR1 SEHNR and CDR2 FQNEAQ (reference sequence). The CDR3 loop is CASSLGPNGQGKEEQYF. CDR3 bases: TGTGCCAGCAGCTTAGGACCGAACGGACAGGGAAAAGAAGAGCAGTACTTC. The full variable domain, its missing parts supplied by reference TRBV7-9 and TRBJ2-7, is DTGVSQNPRHKITKRGQNVTFRCDPISEHNRLYWYRQTLGQGPEFLTYFQNEAQLEKSRLLSDRFSAERPKGSFSTLEIQRTEQGDSAMYLCASSLGPNGQGKEEQYFGPGTRLTVT.

This chain connects TRBV7-9 to TRBJ2-7; TRBD1 matches 11 bases. CDR3 length equals 15 residues. Germline V gene lookup returns CDR1 SEHNR and CDR2 FQNEAQ (reference sequence). Trimming cost V 3 bases and J 3 bases; bases outside gene matches: 4. This chain's CDR3 is CASSLGQGEFYEQYF. CDR3 in DNA: TGTGCCAGCAGCTTGGGACAGGGGGAATTCTACGAGCAGTACTTC.

The CDR3 region is CASSYTDTNTGELFF. CDR3 bases: TGTGCCAGCAGTTATACAGATACGAACACCGGGGAGCTGTTTTTT. The chain links TRBV6-5 to TRBJ2-2, with no clear D. V was cut by 3 bases and J by 0 bases, with 8 bases left in between. The CDR3 spans 15 residues. Germline lookup yields CDR1 MNHEY and CDR2 SVGAGI.

The chain employs TRBV4-1 and TRBJ1-2, with D perhaps TRBD1 (5 bases). Germline V gene data show CDR1 as MGHRA and CDR2 as YSYEKL. Trimming removed 3 bases from V and 10 bases from J, with 15 bases in between. The length of the CDR3 is 13 residues. The CDR3: CASSHPGRGNYTF. The CDR3 DNA follows: TGCGCCAGCAGCCATCCGGGACGGGGGAACTACACCTTC.

The J gene is TRBJ2-1, the V gene TRBV7-2; no clear D. Germline CDR1 and CDR2: SGHTA and FQGNSA. The CDR3 sequence is 14 residues long. V lost 5 bases and J 0 bases, leaving 8 bases between the germline ends. The CDR3 reads CASSLPSSYNEQFF. The DNA of the CDR3 is TGTGCCAGCAGCCTTCCCAGCTCCTACAATGAGCAGTTCTTC.

The V call is TRBV28, the J call TRBJ2-7; 7 nucleotides match TRBD2. CDR3 size: 14 residues. Germline V gene data show CDR1 as MDHEN and CDR2 as SYDVKM. V was pared by 5 bases and J by 3 bases, with 7 bases of the junction left unmatched. CDR3 coding DNA: TGTGCCAGCAGTCGACTAGCAGAAGACTACGAGCAGTACTTC. Its protein product is CASSRLAEDYEQYF.

CDR3 sequence (DNA): TGCGCCAGCAGGACAGGGGGCACAGATACGCAGTATTTT. It specifies CASRTGGTDTQYF. The chain uses TRBV5-1 and TRBJ2-3, with TRBD1 matching over 8 bases. CDR3 length: 13 amino acids. CDR1 SGHRS and CDR2 YFSETQ come from the germline V gene. J was trimmed by 1 base and V by 5 bases; bases with no gene match: 0.